This TCR beta chain was identified during a study of blood T cell repertoires in COVID-19. As for the study in general: Acute-phase and convalescent COVID-19 samples originated in the United States, Italy and Spain.

This clone was observed once. TCRdb's copy holds only in-frame clones and misses some; the assay was immunoSEQ multiplex PCR. The top ten hold approximately 1.6% of the sample, which has 350,000 or so clones, approximately 90% seen once. The length of the CDR3 is 14 residues. Germline assignment: CDR1 SQVTM and CDR2 ANQGSEA. V gave up 2 bases and J gave up 2 bases; unmatched junction bases: 5. Seattle researchers signed up patients amid active infection and tracked them longitudinally. The origin of this receptor is a woman aged 25 to 39 with COVID-19, enrolled during active disease. The source material was peripheral blood. The rearrangement links TRBV29-1 to TRBJ2-7; 8 bases are a match to TRBD2. CDR3 loop: CSVESGTSAYEQYF. CDR3 nucleotide sequence: TGCAGCGTTGAATCCGGGACTAGTGCCTACGAGCAGTACTTC.